Each of the 6 T cell receptor beta chains below was sequenced from the same sample in a study of blood T cell repertoires in COVID-19. TCRdb's copy holds only in-frame clones and misses some; the assay was immunoSEQ multiplex PCR. The data show approximately 260,000 clones, roughly nine tenths seen once. Specimen: peripheral blood. These receptors were obtained from a woman aged 40 to 50 who had recovered from COVID-19.

This clone has a handful of counts. The CDR3 here is CAIRSEDRGDTGELFF. In nucleotides, the CDR3 is TGTGCCATCAGATCAGAGGACAGGGGCGACACCGGGGAGCTGTTTTTT. This rearrangement joins TRBV10-3 to TRBJ2-2; 9 nucleotides agree with TRBD1. Per the germline V gene, CDR1 is ENHRY and CDR2 is SYGVKD. CDR3 length: 16 residues. V shed 6 bases, J shed 3 bases, and the junction held 8 bases outside the gene matches.

This clone occurred once. The rearrangement joins TRBV4-2 to TRBJ2-2; 8 positions match TRBD2. This CDR3 is 17 amino acids long. V dropped 0 bases and J dropped 4; count of bases not matched to a gene: 7. Germline V gene data show CDR1 as LGHNA and CDR2 as YNFKEQ. CDR3 in DNA: TGTGCCAGCAGCCAAGAGGTCATAGCGGGGAGCACCGGGGAGCTGTTTTTT. Amino acids: CASSQEVIAGSTGELFF.

The chain couples TRBV19 to TRBJ2-2; 9 positions match TRBD2. Losses at the gene ends were 10 bases for V and 1 base for J; bases not matched to a gene: 10. Germline V CDR1 and CDR2: LNHDA, SQIVND (reference sequence). The CDR3 is made up of 16 amino acids. CDR3 DNA sequence: TGTGCCACCTACCAGCGGGGGGCCCAGAACACCGGGGAGCTGTTTTTT. Its translation is CATYQRGAQNTGELFF.

This chain joins TRBV6-6 and TRBJ2-1; D is possibly TRBD2 (6 bases). V dropped 8 bases and J dropped 8 bases, with 19 bases sitting between them. This CDR3 region has 14 residues. Germline V gene sequence: CDR1 MNHNY, CDR2 SVGAGI (reference sequence). CDR3 bases: TGTGCCAGCCGTGGTCTAGCGTACGCCGATGAGCAGTTCTTC. Its protein product is CASRGLAYADEQFF.

This chain uses TRBV7-2 with TRBJ1-2, with 8 bases that match TRBD1. The CDR3 consists of 17 residues. The V segment lost 1 base and the J segment 4 bases; nucleotides outside the gene matches: 11. Germline loops: CDR1 SGHTA, CDR2 FQGNSA. Written as DNA, the CDR3 is TGTGCCAGCAGCTTAGGCCTCGGACAGGGCGATAGCTATGGCTACACCTTC. Residues: CASSLGLGQGDSYGYTF.

The gene calls are TRBV11-2 and TRBJ2-7; D is unresolved. The V end lost 2 bases, the J end lost 3 bases, and 8 bases lay between the germline ends. The CDR3 has 13 residues. Per the germline V gene, CDR1 is SGHAT and CDR2 is FQNNGV. CDR3 sequence: CASSLTDNYEQYF. The CDR3 nucleotides are TGTGCCAGCAGCTTAACTGACAACTACGAGCAGTACTTC.